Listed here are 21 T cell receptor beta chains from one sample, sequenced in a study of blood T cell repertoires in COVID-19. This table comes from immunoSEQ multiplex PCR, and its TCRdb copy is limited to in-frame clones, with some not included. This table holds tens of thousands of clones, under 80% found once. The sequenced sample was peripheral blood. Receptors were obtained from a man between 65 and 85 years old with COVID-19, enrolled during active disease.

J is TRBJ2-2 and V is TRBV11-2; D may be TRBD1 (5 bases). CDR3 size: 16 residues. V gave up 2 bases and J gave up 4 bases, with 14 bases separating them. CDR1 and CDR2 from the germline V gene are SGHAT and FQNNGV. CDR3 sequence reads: CASSLWQGGGTGELFF. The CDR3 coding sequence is TGTGCCAGCAGCTTATGGCAGGGCGGCGGCACCGGGGAGCTGTTTTTT.

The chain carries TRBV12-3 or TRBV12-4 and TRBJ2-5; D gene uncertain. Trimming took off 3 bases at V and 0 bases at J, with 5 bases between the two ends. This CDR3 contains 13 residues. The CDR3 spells CASSFYYQETQYF. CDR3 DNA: TGTGCCAGCAGTTTTTATTACCAAGAGACCCAGTACTTC.

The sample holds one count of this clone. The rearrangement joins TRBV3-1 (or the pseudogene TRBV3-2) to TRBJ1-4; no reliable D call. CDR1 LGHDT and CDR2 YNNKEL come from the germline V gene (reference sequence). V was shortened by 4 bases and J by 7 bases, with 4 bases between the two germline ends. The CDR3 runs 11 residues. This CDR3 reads CASSLSEKLFF. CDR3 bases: TGTGCCAGCAGCCTGAGTGAAAAACTGTTTTTT.

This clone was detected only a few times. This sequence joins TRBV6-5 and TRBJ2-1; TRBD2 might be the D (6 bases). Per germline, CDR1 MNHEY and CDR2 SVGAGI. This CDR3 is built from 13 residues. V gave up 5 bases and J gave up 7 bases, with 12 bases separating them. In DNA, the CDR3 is TGTGCCAGCAGTCGGGGGAGTGGGAATGAGCAGTTCTTC. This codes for CASSRGSGNEQFF.

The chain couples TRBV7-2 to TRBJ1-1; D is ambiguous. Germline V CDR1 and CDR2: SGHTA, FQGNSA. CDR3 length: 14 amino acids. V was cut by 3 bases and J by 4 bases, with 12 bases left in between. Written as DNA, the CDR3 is TGTGCCAGCAGCTTTTTAGCCGGGTCCACTGAAGCTTTCTTT. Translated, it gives CASSFLAGSTEAFF.

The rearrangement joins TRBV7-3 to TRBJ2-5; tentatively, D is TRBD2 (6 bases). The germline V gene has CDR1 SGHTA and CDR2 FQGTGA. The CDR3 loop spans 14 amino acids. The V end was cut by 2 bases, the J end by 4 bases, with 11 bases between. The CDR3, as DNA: TGTGCCAGCAGCTTACAGGGAGGTAGAGAGACCCAGTACTTC. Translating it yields CASSLQGGRETQYF.

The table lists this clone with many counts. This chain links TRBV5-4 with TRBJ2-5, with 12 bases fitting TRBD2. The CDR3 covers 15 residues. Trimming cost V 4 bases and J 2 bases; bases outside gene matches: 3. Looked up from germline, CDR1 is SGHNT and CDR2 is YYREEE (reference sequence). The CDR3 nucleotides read TGTGCCAGCAGCGGCGGACTAGCGGGACAAGAGACCCAGTACTTC. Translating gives CASSGGLAGQETQYF.

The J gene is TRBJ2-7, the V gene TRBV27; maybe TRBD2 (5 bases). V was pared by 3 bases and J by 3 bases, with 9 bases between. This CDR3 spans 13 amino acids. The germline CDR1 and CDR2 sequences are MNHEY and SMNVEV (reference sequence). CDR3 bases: TGTGCCAGCAGTTTCCGGGGTTTCTACGAGCAGTACTTC. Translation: CASSFRGFYEQYF.

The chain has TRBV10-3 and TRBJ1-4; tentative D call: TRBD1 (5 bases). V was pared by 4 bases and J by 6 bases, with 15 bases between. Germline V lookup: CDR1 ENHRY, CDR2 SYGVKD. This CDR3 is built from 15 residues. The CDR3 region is CAISAQGRKDEKLFF. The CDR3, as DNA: TGTGCCATCAGTGCTCAGGGAAGGAAGGATGAAAAACTGTTTTTT.

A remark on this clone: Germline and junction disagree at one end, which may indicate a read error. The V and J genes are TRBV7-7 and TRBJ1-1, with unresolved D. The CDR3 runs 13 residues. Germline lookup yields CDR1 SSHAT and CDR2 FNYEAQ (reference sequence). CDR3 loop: CASRPLHGEEAFF. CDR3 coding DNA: TGTGCTAGCAGACCCCTTCACGGGGAAGAAGCTTTCTTT.

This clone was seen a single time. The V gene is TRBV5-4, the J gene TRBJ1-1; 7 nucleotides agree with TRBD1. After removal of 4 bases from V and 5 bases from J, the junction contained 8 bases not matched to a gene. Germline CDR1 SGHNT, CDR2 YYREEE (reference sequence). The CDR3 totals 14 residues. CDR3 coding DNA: TGTGCCAGCAGCGTCCCGGGACAGAATACTGAAGCTTTCTTT. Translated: CASSVPGQNTEAFF.

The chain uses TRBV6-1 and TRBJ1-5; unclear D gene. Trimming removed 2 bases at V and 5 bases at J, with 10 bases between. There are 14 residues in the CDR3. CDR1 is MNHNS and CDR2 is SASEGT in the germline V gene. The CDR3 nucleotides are TGTGCCAGCAGTGAACTTTACAGTTATCAGCCCCAGCATTTT. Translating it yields CASSELYSYQPQHF.

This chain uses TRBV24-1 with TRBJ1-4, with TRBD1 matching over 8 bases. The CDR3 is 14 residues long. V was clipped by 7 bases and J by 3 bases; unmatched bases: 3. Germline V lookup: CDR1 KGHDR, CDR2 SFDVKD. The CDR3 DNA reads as TGTGCCACCAGGGGCAGGGGGCCTAATGAAAAACTGTTTTTT. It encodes CATRGRGPNEKLFF.

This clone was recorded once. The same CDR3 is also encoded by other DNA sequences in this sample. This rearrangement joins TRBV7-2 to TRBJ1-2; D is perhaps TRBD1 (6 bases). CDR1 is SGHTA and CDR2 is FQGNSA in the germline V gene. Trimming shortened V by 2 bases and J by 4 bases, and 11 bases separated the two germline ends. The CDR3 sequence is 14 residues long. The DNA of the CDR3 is TGTGCCAGCAGCTTAATCCAGGGGACCTATGGCTACACCTTC. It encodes CASSLIQGTYGYTF.

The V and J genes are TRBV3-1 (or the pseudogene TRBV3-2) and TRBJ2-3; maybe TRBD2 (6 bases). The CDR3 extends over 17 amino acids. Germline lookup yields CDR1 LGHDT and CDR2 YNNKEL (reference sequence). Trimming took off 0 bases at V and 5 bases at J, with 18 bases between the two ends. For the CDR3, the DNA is TGTGCCAGCAGCCAAGATCTCTGGCGGGGCGGCGGAGATACGCAGTATTTT. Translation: CASSQDLWRGGGDTQYF.

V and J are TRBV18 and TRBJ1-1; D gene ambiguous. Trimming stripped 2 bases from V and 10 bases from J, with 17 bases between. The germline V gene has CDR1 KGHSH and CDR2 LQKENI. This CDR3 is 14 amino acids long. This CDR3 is CASSPEGSLSIAFF. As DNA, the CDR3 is TGTGCCAGCTCACCAGAGGGCTCCCTTAGTATAGCTTTCTTT.

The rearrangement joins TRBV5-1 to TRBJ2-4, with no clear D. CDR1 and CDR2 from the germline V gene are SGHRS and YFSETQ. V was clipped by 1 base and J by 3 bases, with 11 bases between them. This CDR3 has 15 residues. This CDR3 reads CASSLLVSGKNIQYF. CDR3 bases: TGCGCCAGCAGCTTGTTAGTCTCGGGCAAAAACATTCAGTACTTC.

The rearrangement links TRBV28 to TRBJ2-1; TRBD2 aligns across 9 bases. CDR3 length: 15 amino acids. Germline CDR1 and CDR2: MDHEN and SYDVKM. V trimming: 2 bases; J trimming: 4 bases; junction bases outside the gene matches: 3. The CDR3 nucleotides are TGTGCCAGCAGTTTAGGTAGCGGGAGTTACAATGAGCAGTTCTTC. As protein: CASSLGSGSYNEQFF.

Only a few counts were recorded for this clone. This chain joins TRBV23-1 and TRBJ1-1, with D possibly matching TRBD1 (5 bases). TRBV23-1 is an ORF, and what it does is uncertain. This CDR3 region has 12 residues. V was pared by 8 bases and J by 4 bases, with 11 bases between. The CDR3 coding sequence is TGCGCCAGCGTCATCGGGGGCACTGAAGCTTTCTTT. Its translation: CASVIGGTEAFF.

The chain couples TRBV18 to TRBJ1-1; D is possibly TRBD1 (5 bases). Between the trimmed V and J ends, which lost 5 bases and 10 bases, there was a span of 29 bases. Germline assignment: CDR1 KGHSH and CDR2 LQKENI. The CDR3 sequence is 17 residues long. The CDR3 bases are TGTGCCAGCTCAGCTGCATACGGGAACGCCGGGGGTGGGGTAGCTTTCTTT. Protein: CASSAAYGNAGGGVAFF.

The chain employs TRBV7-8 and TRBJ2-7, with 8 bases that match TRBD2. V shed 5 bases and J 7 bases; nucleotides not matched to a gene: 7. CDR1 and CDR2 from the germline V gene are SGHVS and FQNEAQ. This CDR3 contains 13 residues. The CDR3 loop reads CASSRGTSGEQYF. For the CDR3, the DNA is TGTGCCAGCAGCCGTGGGACTAGTGGGGAGCAGTACTTC.